This T cell receptor beta chain was recovered during a study of neurological immune-mediated disorders. Notes on the study in general: Association with the multiple sclerosis repertoire cluster was not found for any clinical or MRI feature.

This CDR3 has 15 amino acids. V lost 7 bases to trimming and J lost 6 bases; unmatched junction nucleotides: 11. Germline values: CDR1 SNHLY, CDR2 FYNNEI. The cDNA was produced through 5'RACE with 10-nucleotide random UMIs. TCRdb recomputed calls from the 5' RACE reads with MiXCR, one row per CDR3 protein. The sample contains about 46,000 distinct CDR3 sequences, approximately 3% of which appear only once. This clonotype was detected many times. Antigen: not known. The chain employs TRBV2 and TRBJ2-3, with TRBD2 matching 9 bases. The sequenced sample consisted of PBMCs. The clonotype comes from a woman in her fifties or sixties with multiple sclerosis. The CDR3 spells CASISRGGDYDTQYF. The CDR3 DNA reads TGTGCCAGCATTTCGCGGGGGGGCGATTACGATACGCAGTATTTT.